These T cell receptor beta chains were read from a single sample in a study of cytomegalovirus exposure and HLA in healthy donors. The method was immunoSEQ multiplex PCR; TCRdb's version includes in-frame clones alone and lacks a portion of them. The sample carries roughly 180,000 clones, approximately 84% recorded once. The source material was PBMCs. These receptors were obtained from a young man in good health and CMV-seropositive. The CDR3 runs from the conserved cysteine through the conserved F or W. D genes are given only for firm matches. Clone size is stated in some rows and not others, as once, few, many or a class when expanded.

>TRBV27|14|-|TRBJ2-2|TRBD1
TGTGCCAGCATCGGGACAGCCTTGTCCGGGGAGCTGTTTTTT
CASIGTALSGELFF
>TRBV27|13|-|TRBJ2-5|-
TGTGCCAGCAGAACCCAGGCCCAAGAGACCCAGTACTTC
CASRTQAQETQYF
>TRBV7-2|15|-|TRBJ2-7|TRBD2
TGTGCCAGCAGCTTAGGGCCTAGCGGGAGGGCCGAGCAGTACTTC
CASSLGPSGRAEQYF
>TRBV30|15|many|TRBJ2-2|-
TGTGCCTGGGGGCGAGGGATGCTAAACACCGGGGAGCTGTTTTTT
CAWGRGMLNTGELFF
>TRBV5-6|15|-|TRBJ2-7|TRBD2
TGTGCCAGCAGCCAAGAAGGGACTAGGGACTACGAGCAGTACTTC
CASSQEGTRDYEQYF
>TRBV7-6|12|-|TRBJ2-2|-
TGTGCCAGCAGCTTAAGAGCCGGGGAGCTGTTTTTT
CASSLRAGELFF
>TRBV6-1|14|-|TRBJ2-1|-
TGTGCCAGCAGGGGGGCTATTTTGTTCGATGAGCAGTTCTTC
CASRGAILFDEQFF
>TRBV29-1|11|few|TRBJ1-4|-
TGCAGCGTTCAAGAACTAGAAAAACTGTTTTTT
CSVQELEKLFF
>TRBV2|13|-|TRBJ2-1|-
TGTGCCAGCAGTGAATCCGGGGGCAATGAGCAGTTCTTC
CASSESGGNEQFF
>TRBV29-1|13|-|TRBJ2-7|-
TGCAGCGTTGGGCCCGGGGTCCAATACGAGCAGTACTTC
CSVGPGVQYEQYF
>TRBV29-1|12|-|TRBJ1-1|-
TGCAGCGTGAGGGCCATGAACACTGAAGCTTTCTTT
CSVRAMNTEAFF
>TRBV19|13|-|TRBJ2-7|TRBD1
TGTGCCAGTAGTGGGACAGGGACCTACGAGCAGTACTTC
CASSGTGTYEQYF
>TRBV5-4|16|-|TRBJ2-1|TRBD2
TGTGCCAGCAGGCCGACTAGCGGTAGCTCCTACAATGAGCAGTTCTTC
CASRPTSGSSYNEQFF
>TRBV27|13|-|TRBJ2-7|TRBD1
TGTGCCAGTTTCAGGTGGGCAGGGGGCGAGCAGTACTTC
CASFRWAGGEQYF
>TRBV11-2|14|-|TRBJ2-3|-
TGTGCCAGCAGCTTGTCCCCTGGCACAGATACGCAGTATTTT
CASSLSPGTDTQYF
>TRBV29-1|13|-|TRBJ2-1|TRBD2
TGCAGCGCCTTCACGGGGGGGTACAATGAGCAGTTCTTC
CSAFTGGYNEQFF
>TRBV27|14|-|TRBJ2-5|-
TGTGCCAGGCGGGGTCTCGCCGGACAAGAGACCCAGTACTTC
CARRGLAGQETQYF
>TRBV30|15|-|TRBJ2-3|TRBD2
TGTGCCTGGAGTGTACTAGCGGCTAGCACAGATACGCAGTATTTT
CAWSVLAASTDTQYF
>TRBV7-2|16|-|TRBJ2-1|TRBD2
TGTGCCAGCAGCTCCAGGACTAGCGGAGTAAACAATGAGCAGTTCTTC
CASSSRTSGVNNEQFF
>TRBV7-9|14|-|TRBJ2-7|-
TGTGCCAGCAGCCACGGGTCCAGCTCCTACGAGCAGTACTTC
CASSHGSSSYEQYF
>TRBV15|15|-|TRBJ1-5|TRBD1
TGTGCCACCAGCCTATCCGGGACAGGGGTTCAGCCCCAGCATTTT
CATSLSGTGVQPQHF
>TRBV6-4|15|many|TRBJ2-1|-
TGTGCCAGCAGTGACTCTAGCGGCTCCTACAATGAGCAGTTCTTC
CASSDSSGSYNEQFF
>TRBV30|15|-|TRBJ1-2|-
TGTGCCTGGAGTATTGGGACACCGAAGACCTATGGCTACACCTTC
CAWSIGTPKTYGYTF
>TRBV25-1|13|few|TRBJ2-7|TRBD1
TGTGCCAGCAGTGAATTTCGGACAGGCGAGCAGTACTTC
CASSEFRTGEQYF
>TRBV7-2|16|-|TRBJ2-7|TRBD1
TGTGCCAGCAGCCCAGATTGGGACAGGGCCCTCTACGAGCAGTACTTC
CASSPDWDRALYEQYF
>TRBV6-6|12|-|TRBJ2-1|-
TGTGCCAGCAGCGTGACTAGTAATGAGCAGTTCTTC
CASSVTSNEQFF
>TRBV5-4|15|-|TRBJ2-5|-
TGTGCCAGCAGCTTGGGCCCGACAGGACAAGAGACCCAGTACTTC
CASSLGPTGQETQYF
>TRBV27|17|many|TRBJ2-1|TRBD2
TGTGCCAGCAGTTCCCCATGGGCAGCGGGGCTCTACAATGAGCAGTTCTTC
CASSSPWAAGLYNEQFF
>TRBV6-1|16|-|TRBJ1-3|-
TGTGCCAGCAGTGAAGGACAGGCAGTCTCTGGAAACACCATATATTTT
CASSEGQAVSGNTIYF
>TRBV11-2|14|-|TRBJ2-7|TRBD2
TGTGCCAGCAGCCAAACTAGCGGGCCCTACGAGCAGTACTTC
CASSQTSGPYEQYF
>TRBV5-1|19|-|TRBJ2-1|TRBD2
TGCGCCAGCAGCTCTCCGGGACTTCGGACTAGCGGGAGGGGAAATGAGCAGTTCTTC
CASSSPGLRTSGRGNEQFF
>TRBV28|16|few|TRBJ1-4|-
TGTGCCAGCAGTTTTTGGGGAGCGGGGGTAGATGAAAAACTGTTTTTT
CASSFWGAGVDEKLFF
>TRBV7-2|15|-|TRBJ1-1|TRBD1
TGTGCCAGCAGCACCTGGACAGGGGGCCACACTGAAGCTTTCTTT
CASSTWTGGHTEAFF
>TRBV30|13|-|TRBJ2-3|TRBD1
TGTGCCTGGGGAGCGGACAGGGAAAGGCTGCAGTATTTT
CAWGADRERLQYF
>TRBV13|18|-|TRBJ2-2|TRBD2
TGTGCCAGCAGCTTAGCCAACCGACTAGCCGTGAACACCGGGGAGCTGTTTTTT
CASSLANRLAVNTGELFF
>TRBV5-4|16|-|TRBJ2-5|TRBD2
TGTGCCAGCAGACCTACTAGCGGGAGGGCCCAAGAGACCCAGTACTTC
CASRPTSGRAQETQYF
>TRBV11-2|16|once|TRBJ2-7|TRBD2
TGTGCCAGCAGCCCAGGGACTAGCGGGCTGTCCTACGAGCAGTACTTC
CASSPGTSGLSYEQYF
>TRBV2|16|-|TRBJ2-1|TRBD2
TGTGCCAGCAGTCCCGGGACTAGCGGGAGGTACAATGAGCAGTTCTTC
CASSPGTSGRYNEQFF
>TRBV4-1|13|-|TRBJ2-7|-
TGCGCCAGCAGCCAAGGACCAGGGATCGAGCAGTACTTC
CASSQGPGIEQYF
>TRBV4-3|15|-|TRBJ2-3|-
TGCGCCAGCAGCCAAGACGGGATGGAGGCAGATACGCAGTATTTT
CASSQDGMEADTQYF
>TRBV9|14|-|TRBJ1-2|-
TGTGCCAGCAGCGCGGTAGGGGGTCGGGATGGCTACACCTTC
CASSAVGGRDGYTF
>TRBV27|16|-|TRBJ2-7|-
TGTGAGTGGGGGCAGGGTCGAACCTCTTGTCCGGGCGAGCAGTACTTC
CEWGQGRTSCPGEQYF
>TRBV27|14|once|TRBJ2-7|TRBD1
TGTGCCAGCAGTTTATCGAACAGGGGTTACGAGCAGTACTTC
CASSLSNRGYEQYF
>TRBV7-9|14|-|TRBJ1-1|-
TGTGCCAGCAGCTTAGACAGGTCGAACACTGAAGCTTTCTTT
CASSLDRSNTEAFF
>TRBV11-1|13|-|TRBJ2-1|TRBD1
TGTGCCAGCCCCAAGACAGGGGGCAATGAGCAGTTCTTC
CASPKTGGNEQFF
>TRBV19|15|few|TRBJ2-1|-
TGTGCCAGTAGTTCCGGGACACTCTCCTACAATGAGCAGTTCTTC
CASSSGTLSYNEQFF
>TRBV30|13|-|TRBJ1-4|-
TGTGCCTGGAGTGTACATGGTAATGAAAAACTGTTTTTT
CAWSVHGNEKLFF
>TRBV7-2|15|once|TRBJ2-2|-
TGTGCCAGCAGCTTAACCACTAGAAACACCGGGGAGCTGTTTTTT
CASSLTTRNTGELFF
>TRBV9|17|-|TRBJ1-3|-
TGTGCCAGCAGCGCTAGCCTTAGGACCGGGGGAAGAAACACCATATATTTT
CASSASLRTGGRNTIYF
>TRBV5-4|13|few|TRBJ2-5|-
TGTGCCAGCAGTTGGGGCGGTGCGGAGACCCAGTACTTC
CASSWGGAETQYF
>TRBV27|17|-|TRBJ2-5|-
TGTGCCAGCAGTTTTCGTGTTGGGGGAGGCACCCAAGAGACCCAGTACTTC
CASSFRVGGGTQETQYF
>TRBV5-4|15|-|TRBJ2-2|TRBD2
TGTGCCAGCAGCCCCGGCGGGAGCAGAGGCGGGGAGCTGTTTTTT
CASSPGGSRGGELFF
>TRBV4-1|15|-|TRBJ2-7|TRBD2
TGCGCCAGCAGCCAATTAGCGGGAGGGACCTACGAGCAGTACTTC
CASSQLAGGTYEQYF
>TRBV18|12|-|TRBJ2-5|-
TGTGCCAGCTCACCAGGAGAAGAGACCCAGTACTTC
CASSPGEETQYF
>TRBV9|15|-|TRBJ2-7|-
TGTGCCAGCAGCGCTGGTAGCGGCTTCTCCTACGAGCAGTACTTC
CASSAGSGFSYEQYF